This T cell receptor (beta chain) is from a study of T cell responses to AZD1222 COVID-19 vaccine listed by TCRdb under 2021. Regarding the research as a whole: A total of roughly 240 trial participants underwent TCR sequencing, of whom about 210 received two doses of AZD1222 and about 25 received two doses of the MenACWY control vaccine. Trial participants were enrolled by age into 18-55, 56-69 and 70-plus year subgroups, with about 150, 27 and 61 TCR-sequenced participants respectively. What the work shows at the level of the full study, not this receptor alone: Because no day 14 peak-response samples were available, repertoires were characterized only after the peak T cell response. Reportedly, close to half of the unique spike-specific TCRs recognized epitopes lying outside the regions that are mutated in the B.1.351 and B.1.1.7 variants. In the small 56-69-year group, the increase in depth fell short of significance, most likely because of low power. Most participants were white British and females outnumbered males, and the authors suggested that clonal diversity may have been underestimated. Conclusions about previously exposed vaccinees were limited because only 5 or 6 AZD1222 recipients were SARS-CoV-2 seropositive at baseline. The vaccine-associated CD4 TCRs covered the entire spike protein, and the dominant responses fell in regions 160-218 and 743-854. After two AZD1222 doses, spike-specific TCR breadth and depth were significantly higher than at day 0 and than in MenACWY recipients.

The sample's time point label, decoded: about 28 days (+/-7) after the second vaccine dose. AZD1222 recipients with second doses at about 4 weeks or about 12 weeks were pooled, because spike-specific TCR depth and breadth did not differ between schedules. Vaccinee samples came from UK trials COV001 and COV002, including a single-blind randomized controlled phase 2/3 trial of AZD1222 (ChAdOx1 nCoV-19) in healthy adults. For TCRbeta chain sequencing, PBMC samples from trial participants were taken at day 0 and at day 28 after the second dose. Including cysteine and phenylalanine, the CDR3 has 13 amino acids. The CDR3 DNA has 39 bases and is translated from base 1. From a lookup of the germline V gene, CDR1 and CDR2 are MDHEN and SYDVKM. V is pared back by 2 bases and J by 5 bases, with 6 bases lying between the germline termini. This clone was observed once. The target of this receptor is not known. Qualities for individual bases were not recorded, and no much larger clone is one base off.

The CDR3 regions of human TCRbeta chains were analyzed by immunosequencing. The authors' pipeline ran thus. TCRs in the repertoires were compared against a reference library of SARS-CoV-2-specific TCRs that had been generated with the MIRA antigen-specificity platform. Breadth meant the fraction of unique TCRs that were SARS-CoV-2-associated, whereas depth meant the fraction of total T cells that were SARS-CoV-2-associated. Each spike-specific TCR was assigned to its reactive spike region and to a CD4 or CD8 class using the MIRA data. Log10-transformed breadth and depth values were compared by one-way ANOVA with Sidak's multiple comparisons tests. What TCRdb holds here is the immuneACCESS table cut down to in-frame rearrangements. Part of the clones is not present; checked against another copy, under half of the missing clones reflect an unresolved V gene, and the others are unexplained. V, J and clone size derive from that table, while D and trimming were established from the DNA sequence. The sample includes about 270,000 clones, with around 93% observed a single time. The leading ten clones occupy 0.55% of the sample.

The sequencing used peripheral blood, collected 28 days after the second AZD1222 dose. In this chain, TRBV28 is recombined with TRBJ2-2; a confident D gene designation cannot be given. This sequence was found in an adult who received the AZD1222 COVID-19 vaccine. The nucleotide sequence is TGTGCCAGCAGTTTAAGTGGGACCGGGGAGCTGTTTTTT. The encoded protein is CASSLSGTGELFF.